The clone carrying this T cell receptor beta chain was seen only once. Its specificity is not known. Generated by immunoSEQ multiplex PCR, the TCRdb table keeps only in-frame clones and is missing some. The sample has 1,500,000 or so clones; 98% to 99% are singletons. J lost 7 bases, V lost 1 base, and 6 bases had no gene match. This CDR3 contains 14 residues. Germline V gene lookup returns CDR1 MDHEN and CDR2 SYDVKM. This entry belongs to a study of shared clonotypes between healthy human individuals. Study-wide points: Rarefaction indicated that sorted-subset sequencing remained incomplete although depth was large. Sharing across four donors was seen in 4% to 5% of naive CD4 clonotypes.

The V and J genes are TRBV28 and TRBJ2-7; 8 bases fit TRBD2. This TCR was recovered from a man aged 25-45 years in good health. The source material was naive CD4+ T cells sorted from blood. The sample's subset: CD45RA+ positively selected. The CDR3 spells CASSLSGRALEQYF. As DNA, the CDR3 is TGTGCCAGCAGTTTATCCGGGAGGGCCCTTGAGCAGTACTTC.